The rows below give T cell receptor beta chains drawn from one sample of a study of shared T cell receptors in the human thymus. The method was immunoSEQ multiplex PCR; TCRdb's version includes in-frame clones alone and lacks a portion of them. The data hold approximately 730,000 clones, with 70% to 90% observed a single time. These same records also appear under a second study, on human thymus T cells.

The sample taken for sequencing was thymocytes. The receptors were gathered from a girl in the first two years of life with a congenital heart defect. The CDR3 runs from the conserved cysteine through the conserved F or W. Fields, in order: D gene, J gene, CDR3 length, V gene, clone size, CDR3 protein, CDR3 DNA. D genes are given only for firm matches. Clone size, where shown, is once, few, many, or a class for clones that have expanded.

d_call: TRBD1
j_call: TRBJ1-1
cdr3_length: 15
v_call: TRBV7-2
clone_size: .
cdr3_aa: CASSYYRGRRAEAFF
cdr3_nt: TGTGCCAGCAGCTACTACAGGGGGCGCCGGGCTGAAGCTTTCTTT

d_call: .
j_call: TRBJ1-2
cdr3_length: 17
v_call: TRBV19
clone_size: .
cdr3_aa: CASSPLTATISNYGYTF
cdr3_nt: TGTGCCAGTAGTCCCTTGACAGCTACCATCTCTAACTATGGCTACACCTTC

d_call: .
j_call: TRBJ1-2
cdr3_length: 15
v_call: TRBV6-5
clone_size: .
cdr3_aa: CASSPQAGVTSGYTF
cdr3_nt: TGTGCCAGCAGTCCCCAGGCAGGGGTCACCAGTGGCTACACCTTC

d_call: .
j_call: TRBJ1-2
cdr3_length: 14
v_call: TRBV7-2
clone_size: .
cdr3_aa: CASSLKDTSGGNTF
cdr3_nt: TGTGCCAGCAGCTTAAAAGACACGTCTGGGGGGAACACCTTC

d_call: TRBD2
j_call: TRBJ2-7
cdr3_length: 15
v_call: TRBV5-1
clone_size: .
cdr3_aa: CASSSLAGASYEQYF
cdr3_nt: TGCGCCAGCAGCTCCCTTGCGGGAGCCTCCTACGAGCAGTACTTC

d_call: .
j_call: TRBJ2-7
cdr3_length: 13
v_call: TRBV5-1
clone_size: .
cdr3_aa: CASINPLTYEQYF
cdr3_nt: TGCGCCAGCATTAATCCCCTTACTTACGAGCAGTACTTC

d_call: TRBD1
j_call: TRBJ1-3
cdr3_length: 15
v_call: TRBV25-1
clone_size: .
cdr3_aa: CASSEYEGARNTIYF
cdr3_nt: TGTGCCAGCAGTGAATATGAGGGGGCGCGAAACACCATATATTTT

d_call: .
j_call: TRBJ2-1
cdr3_length: 13
v_call: TRBV7-2
clone_size: .
cdr3_aa: CASSPQLWAPQFF
cdr3_nt: TGTGCCAGCAGCCCCCAACTCTGGGCCCCACAGTTCTTC

d_call: .
j_call: TRBJ1-5
cdr3_length: 15
v_call: TRBV6-5
clone_size: few
cdr3_aa: CASKETSGSNQPQHF
cdr3_nt: TGTGCCAGCAAAGAAACGAGCGGTAGCAATCAGCCCCAGCATTTT

d_call: .
j_call: TRBJ2-5
cdr3_length: 16
v_call: TRBV7-8
clone_size: .
cdr3_aa: CASSINRDPPKETQYF
cdr3_nt: TGTGCCAGCAGCATAAACAGGGACCCCCCCAAAGAGACCCAGTACTTC

d_call: TRBD2
j_call: TRBJ2-3
cdr3_length: 18
v_call: TRBV7-9
clone_size: .
cdr3_aa: CASSLERTSGRCTDTQYF
cdr3_nt: TGTGCCAGCAGCTTAGAGAGGACTAGCGGGAGATGCACAGATACGCAGTATTTT

d_call: .
j_call: TRBJ2-2
cdr3_length: 15
v_call: TRBV9
clone_size: .
cdr3_aa: CASSVAGADTGELFF
cdr3_nt: TGTGCCAGCAGCGTAGCAGGGGCTGACACCGGGGAGCTGTTTTTT

d_call: .
j_call: TRBJ1-1
cdr3_length: 12
v_call: TRBV27
clone_size: .
cdr3_aa: CASSTKGGGAFF
cdr3_nt: TGTGCCAGCAGTACTAAAGGGGGGGGAGCTTTCTTT

d_call: .
j_call: TRBJ1-2
cdr3_length: 13
v_call: TRBV27
clone_size: .
cdr3_aa: CASRGGTRIGYTF
cdr3_nt: TGTGCCAGCCGTGGAGGGACCCGTATCGGCTACACCTTC

d_call: TRBD1
j_call: TRBJ1-2
cdr3_length: 13
v_call: TRBV5-1
clone_size: .
cdr3_aa: CASSLQGTYGYTF
cdr3_nt: TGCGCCAGCAGCTTACAGGGGACCTATGGCTACACCTTC

d_call: .
j_call: TRBJ1-5
cdr3_length: 19
v_call: TRBV5-6
clone_size: once
cdr3_aa: CASSLMGAVGLTSNQPQHF
cdr3_nt: TGTGCCAGCAGCTTGATGGGGGCGGTGGGGCTGACTTCCAATCAGCCCCAGCATTTT

d_call: .
j_call: TRBJ1-2
cdr3_length: 16
v_call: TRBV5-1
clone_size: .
cdr3_aa: CASSLEGAGGDYGYTF
cdr3_nt: TGCGCCAGCAGCTTGGAAGGGGCGGGGGGGGACTATGGCTACACCTTC

d_call: TRBD1
j_call: TRBJ1-1
cdr3_length: 14
v_call: TRBV28
clone_size: .
cdr3_aa: CASSPRSTGGGAFF
cdr3_nt: TGTGCCAGCAGTCCACGCTCCACAGGGGGCGGGGCTTTCTTT

d_call: .
j_call: TRBJ1-2
cdr3_length: 15
v_call: TRBV5-3
clone_size: .
cdr3_aa: CARSLVGRGKDGYTF
cdr3_nt: TGTGCCAGAAGCTTGGTGGGCAGGGGAAAGGATGGCTACACCTTC

d_call: .
j_call: TRBJ2-7
cdr3_length: 15
v_call: TRBV11-3
clone_size: .
cdr3_aa: CASSLGEPGEDEQYF
cdr3_nt: TGTGCCAGCAGCTTAGGGGAACCGGGGGAGGACGAGCAGTACTTC

d_call: TRBD2
j_call: TRBJ2-3
cdr3_length: 16
v_call: TRBV6-4
clone_size: .
cdr3_aa: CASSDSSGGRTDTQYF
cdr3_nt: TGTGCCAGCAGTGACTCGTCGGGGGGGCGCACAGATACGCAGTATTTT

d_call: TRBD1
j_call: TRBJ2-7
cdr3_length: 16
v_call: TRBV28
clone_size: .
cdr3_aa: CASSLPPGTGYYEQYF
cdr3_nt: TGTGCCAGCAGTTTACCACCCGGGACAGGGTACTACGAGCAGTACTTC

d_call: .
j_call: TRBJ1-3
cdr3_length: 20
v_call: TRBV14
clone_size: few
cdr3_aa: CASSPARDGGRRYSGNTIYF
cdr3_nt: TGTGCCAGCAGCCCGGCCAGGGACGGGGGAAGGAGATACTCTGGAAACACCATATATTTT

d_call: TRBD2
j_call: TRBJ2-1
cdr3_length: 13
v_call: TRBV19
clone_size: .
cdr3_aa: CASSGGMGNEQFF
cdr3_nt: TGTGCCAGCAGCGGGGGGATGGGGAATGAGCAGTTCTTC

d_call: .
j_call: TRBJ2-7
cdr3_length: 19
v_call: TRBV21-1
clone_size: .
cdr3_aa: CASSNLVPLTHWASYEQYF
cdr3_nt: TGTGCCAGCAGCAATCTCGTACCCCTTACACACTGGGCCTCCTACGAGCAGTACTTC

d_call: TRBD2
j_call: TRBJ2-5
cdr3_length: 17
v_call: TRBV6-1
clone_size: .
cdr3_aa: CASSEEGVAGRIETQYF
cdr3_nt: TGTGCCAGCAGTGAAGAGGGGGTAGCGGGGAGGATAGAGACCCAGTACTTC

d_call: TRBD1
j_call: TRBJ2-1
cdr3_length: 14
v_call: TRBV6-4
clone_size: .
cdr3_aa: CASSETGGGGEQFF
cdr3_nt: TGTGCCAGCAGTGAGACAGGGGGCGGCGGTGAGCAGTTCTTC

d_call: .
j_call: TRBJ1-2
cdr3_length: 14
v_call: TRBV19
clone_size: .
cdr3_aa: CASSIVLGDYGYTF
cdr3_nt: TGTGCCAGTAGTATCGTCCTCGGGGACTATGGCTACACCTTC

d_call: TRBD2
j_call: TRBJ2-4
cdr3_length: 19
v_call: TRBV5-1
clone_size: .
cdr3_aa: CASSPNFTTSGGMCRIQYF
cdr3_nt: TGCGCCAGCAGCCCGAACTTCACGACTAGCGGGGGGATGTGTCGGATTCAGTACTTC

d_call: TRBD1
j_call: TRBJ1-5
cdr3_length: 13
v_call: TRBV28
clone_size: .
cdr3_aa: CASQDREGQPQHF
cdr3_nt: TGTGCCAGCCAGGACAGGGAAGGTCAGCCCCAGCATTTT

d_call: TRBD2
j_call: TRBJ2-3
cdr3_length: 18
v_call: TRBV14
clone_size: .
cdr3_aa: CASSPCGGLPLITDTQYF
cdr3_nt: TGTGCCAGCAGCCCCTGCGGGGGGCTCCCCCTTATCACAGATACGCAGTATTTT

d_call: .
j_call: TRBJ1-2
cdr3_length: 14
v_call: TRBV5-4
clone_size: .
cdr3_aa: CASSLVVGGYGYTF
cdr3_nt: TGTGCCAGCAGCTTGGTGGTCGGGGGCTATGGCTACACCTTC

d_call: .
j_call: TRBJ1-6
cdr3_length: 15
v_call: TRBV6-5
clone_size: .
cdr3_aa: CASRPGHPEGSPLHF
cdr3_nt: TGTGCCAGCAGACCGGGACACCCCGAGGGTTCACCCCTCCACTTT

d_call: .
j_call: TRBJ2-5
cdr3_length: 19
v_call: TRBV4-1
clone_size: .
cdr3_aa: CASSPGEGRGRCEEETQYF
cdr3_nt: TGCGCCAGCAGCCCAGGGGAGGGCAGGGGGCGGTGTGAGGAAGAGACCCAGTACTTC

d_call: TRBD2
j_call: TRBJ2-7
cdr3_length: 14
v_call: TRBV6-4
clone_size: .
cdr3_aa: CAIKTSGVSYEQYF
cdr3_nt: TGTGCCATCAAGACTAGCGGGGTTTCCTACGAGCAGTACTTC